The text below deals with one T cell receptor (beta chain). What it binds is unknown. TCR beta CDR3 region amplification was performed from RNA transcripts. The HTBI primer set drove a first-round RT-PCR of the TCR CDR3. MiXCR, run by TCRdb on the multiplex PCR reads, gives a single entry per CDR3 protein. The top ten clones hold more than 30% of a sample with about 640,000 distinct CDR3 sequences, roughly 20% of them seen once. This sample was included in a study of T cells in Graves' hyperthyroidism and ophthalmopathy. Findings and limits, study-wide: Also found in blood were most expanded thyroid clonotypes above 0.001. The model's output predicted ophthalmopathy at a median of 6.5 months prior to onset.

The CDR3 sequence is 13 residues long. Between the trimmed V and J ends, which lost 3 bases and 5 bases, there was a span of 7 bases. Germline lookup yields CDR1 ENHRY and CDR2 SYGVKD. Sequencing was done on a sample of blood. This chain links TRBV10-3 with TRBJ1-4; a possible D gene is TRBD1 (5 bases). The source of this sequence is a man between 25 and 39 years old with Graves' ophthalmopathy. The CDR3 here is CAISEQENEKLFF. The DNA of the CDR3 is TGTGCCATCAGTGAACAGGAAAATGAAAAACTGTTTTTT.